This T cell receptor beta chain originates from a study of CD8 T cells in Susac syndrome. RNA in amounts of roughly 0.5 to 1 ug was reverse transcribed with random hexamers. A single record per CDR3 protein comes from TCRdb applying MiXCR to the immunoSEQ multiplex PCR reads. The sample lists roughly 50,000 distinct CDR3 sequences; approximately 93% were seen once. Germline V gene lookup returns CDR1 PRHDT and CDR2 FYEKMQ (reference sequence). The CDR3 is made up of 15 amino acids. V was shortened by 4 bases and J by 7 bases, with 17 bases between the two germline ends. The rearrangement joins TRBV13 to TRBJ2-1, with D perhaps TRBD2 (5 bases). The TCR was taken from a human donor in good health. Sequencing was performed on CD8+ T cells from PBMCs. In nucleotides, the CDR3 is TGTGCCAGCAGCTCCTGGATCGTTCGGGAAAATGAGCAGTTCTTC. Protein: CASSSWIVRENEQFF.